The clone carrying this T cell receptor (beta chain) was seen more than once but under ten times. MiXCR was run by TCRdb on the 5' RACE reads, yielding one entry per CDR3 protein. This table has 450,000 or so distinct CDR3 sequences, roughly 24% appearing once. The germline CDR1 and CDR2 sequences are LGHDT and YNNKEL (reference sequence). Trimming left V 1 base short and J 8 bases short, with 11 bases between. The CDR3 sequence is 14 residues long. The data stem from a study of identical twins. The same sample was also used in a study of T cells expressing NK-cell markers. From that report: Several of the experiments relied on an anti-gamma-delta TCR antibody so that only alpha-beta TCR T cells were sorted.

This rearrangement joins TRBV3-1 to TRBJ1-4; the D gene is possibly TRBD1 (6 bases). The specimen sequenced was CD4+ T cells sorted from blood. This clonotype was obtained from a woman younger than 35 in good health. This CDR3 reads CASSQVVGQEKLFF. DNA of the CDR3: TGTGCCAGCAGCCAAGTGGTAGGACAGGAAAAACTGTTTTTT.